The 17 T cell receptor beta chains given below trace back to one sample, sequenced in a study of CD8 T cells in Susac syndrome (dated by TCRdb to about 2019). Receptor libraries were prepared by the immunoSEQ multiplex PCR assay. RNA was extracted using the RNeasy kit, and roughly 0.5 to 1 ug of the RNA was reverse transcribed with random hexamers. Using fastp trimming at Q25 and MiXCR clonotype assembly, TCRdb reanalyzed the public sequencing data and kept in-frame beta chains. Rows merge per CDR3 protein into single entries with the most common DNA and genes. The sample contains fewer than 150,000 distinct CDR3 sequences, more than 85% of them found a single time. About 0.18% of the sample belongs to the ten largest clones. The sequencing sample was made of CD8+ T cells from PBMCs. The source of these receptors is a human donor with Susac syndrome.

V usage is TRBV2 and J usage is TRBJ2-7; no reliable D call. V was pared by 7 bases and J by 5 bases, with 6 bases between. CDR1 SNHLY and CDR2 FYNNEI come from the germline V gene. The CDR3 contains 10 residues. The CDR3 DNA is TGTGCCAGCATGATCAACGAGCAGTACTTC. It encodes CASMINEQYF.

This chain links TRBV6-5 with TRBJ1-2; a possible D gene is TRBD1 (6 bases). Trimming left V 2 bases short and J 2 bases short, with 12 bases between. Germline V gene lookup returns CDR1 MNHEY and CDR2 SVGAGI. This CDR3 contains 15 residues. The CDR3, as DNA: TGTGCCAGCAGTTACCGAGATGACAGGAACTATGGCTACACCTTC. Protein: CASSYRDDRNYGYTF.

This clonotype was seen only once. CDR3 residues: CASSRGPAPNEKLFF. CDR3 coding DNA: TGTGCCAGCAGTCGTGGGCCCGCTCCTAATGAAAAACTGTTTTTT. The chain employs TRBV11-2 and TRBJ1-4; D gene ambiguous. Per the germline V gene, CDR1 is SGHAT and CDR2 is FQNNGV. CDR3 size: 15 residues. Trimming took off 6 bases at V and 3 bases at J, with 14 bases between the two ends. The variable domain in full, with the rest retrieved from reference TRBV11-2 and TRBJ1-4, is EAGVAQSPRYKIIEKRQSVAFWCNPISGHATLYWYQQILGQGPKLLIQFQNNGVVDDSQLPKDRFSAERLKGVDSTLKIQPAKLEDSAVYLCASSRGPAPNEKLFFGSGTQLSVL.

About this clonotype: Its ends do not fully match the called genes, so a read error is possible. V is TRBV7-7 and J is TRBJ2-2; TRBD1 matches at 7 bases. Germline lookup yields CDR1 SSHAT and CDR2 FNYEAQ (reference sequence). The CDR3 has 16 residues. The CDR3 DNA follows: TGTGCTAGCAGCTTCCCGGAACAGGGGAAGGCCGGGGAGCTGTTTTTT. It is translated as CASSFPEQGKAGELFF.

The CDR3 bases are TGTGCCAGCAGTTTAAGAATATCGGCGGGAGCCAAAAACATTCAGTACTTC. Translating it yields CASSLRISAGAKNIQYF. V gene TRBV12-3 or TRBV12-4 combines with J gene TRBJ2-4; maybe TRBD2 (5 bases). CDR3 length equals 17 residues. Trimming stripped 2 bases from V and 0 bases from J, with 14 bases between.

This chain uses TRBV25-1 with TRBJ2-1; D might be TRBD1 or TRBD2, each matching 5 bases. Germline CDR1 MGHDK, CDR2 SYGVNS. V gave up 5 bases and J gave up 3 bases, with 11 bases separating them. The CDR3 is 14 residues long. Written as DNA, the CDR3 is TGTGCCAGCAGTCCCCGGGACGTCTACAATGAGCAGTTCTTC. It translates to CASSPRDVYNEQFF.

This clonotype was detected only once. V is TRBV28 and J is TRBJ2-7; D might be TRBD1 (6 bases). This CDR3 is 14 amino acids long. V shed 6 bases and J shed 3 bases, with 15 bases lying between them. Germline CDR1 and CDR2: MDHEN and SYDVKM. CDR3 region: CASSSLGGSYEQYF. The CDR3 DNA sequence: TGTGCCAGCAGCTCTTTAGGGGGTAGCTACGAGCAGTACTTC.

The chain combines TRBV12-3 or TRBV12-4 with TRBJ2-2; 7 bases align to TRBD2. Trimming at V came to 6 bases and at J to 4 bases, leaving 5 bases not matched to a gene. The CDR3 has 14 residues. The CDR3 DNA sequence: TGTGCCAGCAGAAGCGGGGACGCCACCGGGGAGCTGTTTTTT. Translating gives CASRSGDATGELFF.

V and J are TRBV6-6 and TRBJ2-1; D is tentatively TRBD1 or TRBD2 (6 bases each). V was trimmed by 11 bases and J by 9 bases, leaving 20 bases between them. CDR3 length: 13 residues. Germline loops: CDR1 MNHNY, CDR2 SVGAGI (reference sequence). CDR3 residues: CAGSSSGGGEQFF. The CDR3 coding sequence is TGTGCCGGTAGTAGTAGCGGAGGGGGTGAGCAGTTCTTC.

This clonotype showed up just once. The V call is TRBV27, the J call TRBJ2-7, with D hard to call. The CDR3 loop spans 14 amino acids. Trimming pared 3 bases from V and 4 bases from J, leaving 13 bases between. The germline V gene encodes CDR1 MNHEY and CDR2 SMNVEV (reference sequence). This CDR3 is CASSLAFLRYEQYF. CDR3 nucleotides: TGTGCCAGCAGTTTGGCGTTTTTAAGGTACGAGCAGTACTTC.

The rearrangement joins TRBV5-1 to TRBJ1-1; D is uncertain. V shed 0 bases and J shed 4 bases, with 10 bases lying between them. The germline gives CDR1 SGHRS, CDR2 YFSETQ. The length of the CDR3 is 14 residues. CDR3 protein: CASSLVGDITEAFF. The CDR3 DNA reads TGCGCCAGCAGCTTGGTGGGTGACATCACTGAAGCTTTCTTT.

V usage is TRBV4-2 and J usage is TRBJ2-1, with TRBD2 as a possible D gene (5 bases). There are 18 residues in the CDR3. Germline V lookup: CDR1 LGHNA, CDR2 YNFKEQ. Trimming took 2 bases from V and 5 from J, leaving 22 bases between them. CDR3 sequence reads: CASSQTSTASYVDNEQFF. The CDR3 region has the DNA TGTGCCAGCAGCCAAACCAGCACGGCTAGCTATGTAGACAATGAGCAGTTCTTC.

The V gene is TRBV5-1, the J gene TRBJ1-3; no firm D call. The ends were cut back, 2 bases at V and 3 bases at J, with 6 bases in the middle. Germline loops: CDR1 SGHRS, CDR2 YFSETQ. The CDR3 is 13 amino acids. CDR3 in amino acids: CASSLEFGNTIYF. In DNA, the CDR3 is TGCGCCAGCAGCTTAGAGTTTGGAAACACCATATATTTT.

The sample holds one count of this clonotype. The chain couples TRBV20-1 to TRBJ1-4, with 8 bases lining up with TRBD1. This CDR3 is 12 amino acids long. V lost 6 bases to trimming and J lost 8 bases; unmatched junction nucleotides: 5. CDR1 and CDR2 from the germline V gene are DFQATT and SNEGSKA (reference sequence). The chain's CDR3 is CSAGTGKEKLFF. The DNA of the CDR3 is TGCAGTGCCGGGACAGGCAAGGAAAAACTGTTTTTT.

The chain joins TRBV7-9 to TRBJ2-1; 7 nucleotides align to TRBD1. Germline lookup yields CDR1 SEHNR and CDR2 FQNEAQ (reference sequence). V gave up 6 bases and J gave up 6 bases; unmatched junction bases: 5. This CDR3 has 13 amino acids. This CDR3 is CASRGQIVNEQFF. CDR3 nucleotides: TGTGCCAGCAGGGGACAGATAGTCAATGAGCAGTTCTTC. The full variable domain, with the rest looked up from reference TRBV7-9 and TRBJ2-1, is DTGVSQNPRHKITKRGQNVTFRCDPISEHNRLYWYRQTLGQGPEFLTYFQNEAQLEKSRLLSDRFSAERPKGSFSTLEIQRTEQGDSAMYLCASRGQIVNEQFFGPGTRLTVL.

The chain uses TRBV19 and TRBJ2-2; D perhaps matches TRBD2 (6 bases). With 3 bases removed from V and 5 bases from J, the gap between germline ends came to 10 bases. CDR3 length: 14 amino acids. CDR1 is LNHDA, CDR2 SQIVND, per germline (reference sequence). The DNA for the CDR3 is TGTGCCAGTAGTATCGGGACTCTTACCGGGGAGCTGTTTTTT. Translating gives CASSIGTLTGELFF.

This clonotype was recorded once. The V gene is TRBV7-9, the J gene TRBJ2-1; no clear D. Germline CDR1 reads SEHNR; CDR2 reads FQNEAQ (reference sequence). CDR3 length: 13 residues. V was clipped by 3 bases and J by 4 bases, with 7 bases between them. This chain's CDR3 is CASSFDGYNEQFF. DNA for the CDR3: TGTGCCAGCAGCTTCGACGGGTACAATGAGCAGTTCTTC.